This T cell receptor (beta chain) was observed in a study of OX40 agonist ivuxolimab in advanced cancers. Study-wide context: Ivuxolimab, which targeted the costimulatory receptor OX40 (CD134), was an agonistic, fully human IgG2 monoclonal antibody. Among the 52 dose-escalation patients, approximately 20 had hepatocellular carcinoma, 15 or so melanoma, 9 renal cell carcinoma and 9 head and neck cancer. Patients were allowed to have had prior anti-PD-1, anti-PD-L1 or anti-CTLA-4 therapy, and 40% of the dose-escalation patients had previously received checkpoint inhibitors. The dose-escalation cohort was roughly 80% male with a mean age of about 65 years, ranging from roughly 20 to 80. The paper reports the monotherapy dose-escalation portion (N of about 47 patients) of the phase I ivuxolimab trial. Intravenous ivuxolimab was administered to patients every 2 weeks at six dose levels: 0.01, 0.1, 0.3, 1.5, 3 and 10 mg/kg. Three dose-escalation patients achieved partial responses, one with hepatocellular carcinoma and two with cutaneous melanoma. Peripheral TCRbeta sequencing was intended to test whether TCR sequence diversity was altered and clonal T-cell expansion was caused by ivuxolimab. The study at large found these results: Low levels of normalized T-cell clonal expansion were also seen in some nonresponding patients. After ivuxolimab, expanded clones were on average more numerous among CD8+ T cells than among CD4+ T cells. Which antigens the clonally expanded peripheral T cells were specific for was not determined. In the 0.1-3.0 mg/kg groups, partial responders had among the lowest normalized peripheral clonal expansion, particularly in CD8+ T cells. Clonal expansion of both CD4+ and CD8+ blood T cells was observed from baseline to week 6 at doses 0.1 to 3.0 mg/kg.

CDR3 length: 15 amino acids, cysteine to phenylalanine. CDR3 DNA only is kept here, 45 bases in frame from base 1. CDR1 and CDR2 are drawn from the germline V gene: SGHAT, FQNNGV. Trimming takes 4 bases from V and 2 bases from J, and the germline ends sit 14 bases apart. Patients with autoimmune disease history or receiving systemic immunosuppression were excluded from the trial. In every dose cohort, peripheral blood was drawn for TCR sequencing at baseline, cycle 4 day 1, and cycle 7 day 1. Samples came from an open-label, multicenter, first-in-human phase I dose-escalation trial of ivuxolimab. Adults with locally advanced or metastatic melanoma, renal cell, hepatocellular, or head and neck squamous cell carcinoma were enrolled in the trial. Before TCR sequencing, CD4+ and CD8+ T cells were separately sorted from peripheral blood. On this clone: Its antigen is currently not known. No base-level quality is on record; no much larger clone is a single base apart.

To sequence the TCRbeta CDR3 region, genomic DNA was isolated from the sorted cells. The immunoSEQ Assay was used to sequence the TCRbeta CDR3 regions. The clones in this table, taken by TCRdb from immuneACCESS, are in-frame only. Not every clone is retained; where verified, under half of the shortfall comes from an unresolved V gene, and the cause of the rest is unknown. The sample has around 53,000 clones on record, 65% to 85% of them singletons. Jointly, the top ten make up roughly 0.6% of the sample. This specimen consisted of CD4+ or CD8+ T cells sorted from blood, obtained in a trial of the OX40 agonist ivuxolimab. The receptor's source is an adult with an advanced solid tumor such as melanoma, head and neck, liver or kidney cancer. The receptor chain draws on TRBV11-2 and TRBJ1-2; the D gene identity is not certain. CDR3 sequence: CASSSLRRVNYGYTF. The nucleotides are TGTGCCAGCAGCTCCTTGAGGCGCGTCAACTATGGCTACACCTTC. Joined to the reference TRBV11-2 and TRBJ1-2 proteins, this CDR3 gives the full variable domain: EAGVAQSPRYKIIEKRQSVAFWCNPISGHATLYWYQQILGQGPKLLIQFQNNGVVDDSQLPKDRFSAERLKGVDSTLKIQPAKLEDSAVYLCASSSLRRVNYGYTFGSGTRLTVV.